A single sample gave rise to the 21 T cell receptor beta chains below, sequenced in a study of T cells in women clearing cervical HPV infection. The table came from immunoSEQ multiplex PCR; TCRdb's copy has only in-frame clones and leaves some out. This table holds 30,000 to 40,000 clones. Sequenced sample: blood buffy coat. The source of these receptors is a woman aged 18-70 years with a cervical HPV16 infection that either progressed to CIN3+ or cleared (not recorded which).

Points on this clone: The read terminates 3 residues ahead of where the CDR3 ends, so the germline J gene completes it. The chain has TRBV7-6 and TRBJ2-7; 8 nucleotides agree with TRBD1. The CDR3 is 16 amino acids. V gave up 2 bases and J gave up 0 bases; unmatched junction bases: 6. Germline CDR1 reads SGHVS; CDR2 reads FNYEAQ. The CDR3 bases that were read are TGTGCCAGCAGCTTAATGGGACAGGAGATCTCCTACGAG. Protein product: CASSLMGQEISYE. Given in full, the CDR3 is CASSLMGQEISYEQYF.

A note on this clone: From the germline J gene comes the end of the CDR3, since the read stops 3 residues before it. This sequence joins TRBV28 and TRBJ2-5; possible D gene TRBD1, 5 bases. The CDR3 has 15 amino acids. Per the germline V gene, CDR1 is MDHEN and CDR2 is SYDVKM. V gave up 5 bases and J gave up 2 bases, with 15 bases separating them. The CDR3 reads CASSPLGTGQETQYF. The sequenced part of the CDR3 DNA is TGTGCCAGCAGTCCCCTGGGCACAGGTCAAGAGACC. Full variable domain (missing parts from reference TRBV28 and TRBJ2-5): DVKVTQSSRYLVKRTGEKVFLECVQDMDHENMFWYRQDPGLGLRLIYFSYDVKMKEKGDIPEGYSVSREKKERFSLILESASTNQTSMYLCASSPLGTGQETQYFGPGTRLLVL.

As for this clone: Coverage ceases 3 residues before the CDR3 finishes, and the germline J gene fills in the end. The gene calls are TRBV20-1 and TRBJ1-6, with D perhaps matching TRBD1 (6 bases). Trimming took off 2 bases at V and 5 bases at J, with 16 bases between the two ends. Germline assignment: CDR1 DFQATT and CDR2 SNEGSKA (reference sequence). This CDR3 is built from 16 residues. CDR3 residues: CSARPRGQSDNSPLHF. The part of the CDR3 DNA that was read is TGCAGTGCTAGACCCCGCGGACAGTCGGATAATTCACCC.

CDR3 sequence: CASSKSRALNTEAFF. The sequenced part of the CDR3 DNA is TGTGCCAGTAGTAAGAGCAGGGCTCTGAACACTGAA. The chain links TRBV19 to TRBJ1-1; tentatively, D is TRBD1 (5 bases). The read ends 3 residues shy of where the CDR3 ends; the end is completed using the germline J gene. This CDR3 spans 15 amino acids. The ends were cut back, 4 bases at V and 0 bases at J, with 12 bases in the middle. CDR1 LNHDA and CDR2 SQIVND come from the germline V gene (reference sequence).

CDR3 DNA, as far as it was read: TGTGCCAGCCAAAGAGATTTAAACGGGGAGACC. Its translation: CASQRDLNGET. Given in full, the CDR3 is CASQRDLNGETQYF. The chain uses TRBV6-2 or TRBV6-3 and TRBJ2-5, with D unresolved. The CDR3 end falls 3 residues outside the read, so it is completed with the germline J gene. This CDR3 contains 14 residues. V was trimmed by 8 bases and J by 5 bases, leaving 18 bases between them. Germline lookup yields CDR1 MNHEY and CDR2 SVGEGT.

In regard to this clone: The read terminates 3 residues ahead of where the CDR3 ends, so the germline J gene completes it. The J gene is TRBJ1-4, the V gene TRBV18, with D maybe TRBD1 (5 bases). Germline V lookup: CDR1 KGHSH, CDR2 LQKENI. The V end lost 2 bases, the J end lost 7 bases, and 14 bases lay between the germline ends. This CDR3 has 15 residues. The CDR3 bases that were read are TGTGCCAGCTCACCAATAGGGGTATCGAGTGAAAAA. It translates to CASSPIGVSSEK. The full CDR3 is CASSPIGVSSEKLFF.

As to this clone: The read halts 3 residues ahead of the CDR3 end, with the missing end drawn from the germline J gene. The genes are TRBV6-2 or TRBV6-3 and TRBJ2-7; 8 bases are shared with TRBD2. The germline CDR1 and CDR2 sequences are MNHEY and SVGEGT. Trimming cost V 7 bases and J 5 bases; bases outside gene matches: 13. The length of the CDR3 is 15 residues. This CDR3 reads CASTKPRGLAHEQYF. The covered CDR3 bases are TGTGCCAGCACCAAACCCCGCGGACTAGCCCACGAG.

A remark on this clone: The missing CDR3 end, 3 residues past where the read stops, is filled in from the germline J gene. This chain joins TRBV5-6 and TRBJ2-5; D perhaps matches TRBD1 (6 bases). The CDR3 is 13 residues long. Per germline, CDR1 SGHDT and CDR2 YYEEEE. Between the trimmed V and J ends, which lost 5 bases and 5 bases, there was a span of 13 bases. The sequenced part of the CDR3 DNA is TGTGCCAGCAGTATACAGGGTGGGGAGACC. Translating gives CASSIQGGET. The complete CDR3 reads CASSIQGGETQYF.

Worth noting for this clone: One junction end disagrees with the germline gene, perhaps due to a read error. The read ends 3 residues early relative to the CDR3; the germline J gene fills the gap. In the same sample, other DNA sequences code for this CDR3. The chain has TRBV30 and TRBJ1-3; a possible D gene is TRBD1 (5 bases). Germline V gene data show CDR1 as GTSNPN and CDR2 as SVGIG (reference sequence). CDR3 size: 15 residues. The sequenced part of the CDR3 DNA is TGTGCCTGGAGTATATTTGGGGGGACGGCAGACACG. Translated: CAWSIFGGTADT. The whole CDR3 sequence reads CAWSIFGGTADTIYF.

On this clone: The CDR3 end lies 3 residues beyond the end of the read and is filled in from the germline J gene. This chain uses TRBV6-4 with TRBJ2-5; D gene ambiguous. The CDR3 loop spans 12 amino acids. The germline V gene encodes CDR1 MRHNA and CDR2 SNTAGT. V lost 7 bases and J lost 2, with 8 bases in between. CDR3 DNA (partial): TGTGCCAGCACCAGGAGACAAGAGACC. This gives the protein CASTRRQET. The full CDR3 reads CASTRRQETQYF.

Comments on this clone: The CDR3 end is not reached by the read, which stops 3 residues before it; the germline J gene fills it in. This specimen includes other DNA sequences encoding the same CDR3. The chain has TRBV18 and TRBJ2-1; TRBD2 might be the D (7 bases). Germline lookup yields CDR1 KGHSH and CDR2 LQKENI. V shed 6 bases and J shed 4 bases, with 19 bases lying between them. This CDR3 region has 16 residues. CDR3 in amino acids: CASSPPTGREYNEQFF. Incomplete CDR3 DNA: TGTGCCAGCTCCCCCCCTACAGGGAGGGAATACAATGAG. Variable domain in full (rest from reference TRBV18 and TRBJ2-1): NAGVMQNPRHLVRRRGQEARLRCSPMKGHSHVYWYRQLPEEGLKFMVYLQKENIIDESGMPKERFSAEFPKEGPSILRIQQVVRGDSAAYFCASSPPTGREYNEQFFGPGTRLTVL.

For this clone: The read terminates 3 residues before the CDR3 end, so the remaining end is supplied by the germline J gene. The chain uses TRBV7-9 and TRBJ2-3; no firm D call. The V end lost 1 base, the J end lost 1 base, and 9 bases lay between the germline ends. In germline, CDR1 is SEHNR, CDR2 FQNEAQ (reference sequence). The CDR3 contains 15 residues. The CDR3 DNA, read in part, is TGTGCCAGCAGCTTAGTAGGGCAGGGCACAGATACG. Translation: CASSLVGQGTDT. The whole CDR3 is CASSLVGQGTDTQYF.

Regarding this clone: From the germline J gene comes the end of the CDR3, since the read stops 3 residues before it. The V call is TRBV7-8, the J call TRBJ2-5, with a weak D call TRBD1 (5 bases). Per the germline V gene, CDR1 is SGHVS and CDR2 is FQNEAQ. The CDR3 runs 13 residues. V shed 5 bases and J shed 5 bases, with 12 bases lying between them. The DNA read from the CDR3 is TGTGCCAGCAGCGGCAGGGTTGGCGAGACC. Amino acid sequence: CASSGRVGET. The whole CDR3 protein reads CASSGRVGETQYF.

Partial CDR3 DNA: TGTGCCAGCGCGCACCGGGGGGGTACCTACGAG. It yields the protein CASAHRGGTYE. The full CDR3 reads CASAHRGGTYEQYF. The rearrangement joins TRBV12-3 or TRBV12-4 to TRBJ2-7, with 8 bases that match TRBD2. Sequencing ends 3 residues short of the CDR3 end; the germline J gene provides the rest. V lost 8 bases, J lost 2 bases, and 8 bases stayed unmatched. This CDR3 is 14 amino acids long.

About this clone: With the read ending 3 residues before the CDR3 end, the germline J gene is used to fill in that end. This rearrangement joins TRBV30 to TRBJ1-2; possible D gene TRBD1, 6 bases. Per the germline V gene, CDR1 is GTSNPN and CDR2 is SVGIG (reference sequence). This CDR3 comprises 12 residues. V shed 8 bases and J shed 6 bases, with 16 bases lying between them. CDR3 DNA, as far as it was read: TGTGCCCGGGAACAGGGTACGAATGGC. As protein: CAREQGTNG. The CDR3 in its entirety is CAREQGTNGYTF.

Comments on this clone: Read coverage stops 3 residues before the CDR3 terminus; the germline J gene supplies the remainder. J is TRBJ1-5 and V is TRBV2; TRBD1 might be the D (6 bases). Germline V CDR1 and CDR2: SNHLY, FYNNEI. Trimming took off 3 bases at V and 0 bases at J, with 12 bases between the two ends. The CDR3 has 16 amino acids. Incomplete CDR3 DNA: TGTGCCAGCAGTGACAGAACAGGGTCTAGCAATCAGCCC. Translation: CASSDRTGSSNQP. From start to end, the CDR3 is CASSDRTGSSNQPQHF.

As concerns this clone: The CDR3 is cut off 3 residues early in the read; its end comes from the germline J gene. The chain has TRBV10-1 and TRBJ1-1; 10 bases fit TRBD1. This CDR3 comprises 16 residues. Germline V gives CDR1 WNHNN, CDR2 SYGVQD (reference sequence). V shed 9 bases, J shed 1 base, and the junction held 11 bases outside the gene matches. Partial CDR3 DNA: TGCGCCAGTTCCCCCCGGGACAGGGGCAGGAACACTGAA. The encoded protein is CASSPRDRGRNTE. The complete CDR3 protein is CASSPRDRGRNTEAFF.

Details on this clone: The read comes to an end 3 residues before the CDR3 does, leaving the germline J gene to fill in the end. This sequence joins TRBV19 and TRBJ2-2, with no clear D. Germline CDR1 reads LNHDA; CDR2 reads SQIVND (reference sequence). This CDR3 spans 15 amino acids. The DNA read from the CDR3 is TGTGCCAGTAGTATGCGAGACGGAACTAATGAAAAG. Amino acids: CASSMRDGTNEK. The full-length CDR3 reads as CASSMRDGTNEKLFF. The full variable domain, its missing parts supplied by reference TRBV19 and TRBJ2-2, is DGGITQSPKYLFRKEGQNVTLSCEQNLNHDAMYWYRQDPGQGLRLIYYSQIVNDFQKGDIAEGYSVSREKKESFPLTVTSAQKNPTAFYLCASSMRDGTNEKLFFGEGSRLTVL.

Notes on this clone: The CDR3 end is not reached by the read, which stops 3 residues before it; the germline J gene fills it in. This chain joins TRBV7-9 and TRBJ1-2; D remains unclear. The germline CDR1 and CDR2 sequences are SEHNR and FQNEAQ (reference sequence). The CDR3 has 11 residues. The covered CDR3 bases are TGTGCCATTCCCCTTGGTGCGGGC. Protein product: CAIPLGAG. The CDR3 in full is CAIPLGAGYTF.

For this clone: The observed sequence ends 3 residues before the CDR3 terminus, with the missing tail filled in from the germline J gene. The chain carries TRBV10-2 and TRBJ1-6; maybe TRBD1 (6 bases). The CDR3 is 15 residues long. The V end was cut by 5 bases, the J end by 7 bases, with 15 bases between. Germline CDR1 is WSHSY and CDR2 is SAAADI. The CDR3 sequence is CASSFETGYNSPLHF. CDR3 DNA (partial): TGCGCCAGCAGTTTTGAGACAGGCTACAATTCACCC.

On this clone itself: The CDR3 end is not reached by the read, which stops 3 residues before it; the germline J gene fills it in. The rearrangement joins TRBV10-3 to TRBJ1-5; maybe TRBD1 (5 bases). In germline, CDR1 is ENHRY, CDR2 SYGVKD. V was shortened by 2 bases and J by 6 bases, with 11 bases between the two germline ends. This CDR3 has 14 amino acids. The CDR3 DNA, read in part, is TGTGCCATCAGTGAGATGGGGGGTAGTCAGCCC. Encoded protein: CAISEMGGSQP. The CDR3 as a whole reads CAISEMGGSQPQHF.